The 17 T cell receptor beta chains below come from one sample, sequenced in a study of T cells in Graves' hyperthyroidism and ophthalmopathy. Researchers took RNA transcripts and amplified the TCR beta CDR3 regions from them. TCR CDR3 regions were first amplified by RT-PCR with HTBI primers. TCRdb redid the calling of the multiplex PCR reads with MiXCR, one entry per CDR3 protein. Among around 530,000 distinct CDR3 sequences listed, 17% were seen once. Sample: blood. The source of these receptors is a young woman with Graves' ophthalmopathy.

This clonotype was seen a handful of times. The V and J genes are TRBV3-2 and TRBJ2-3; TRBD1, as called in the table, went unchecked against the DNA. TRBV3-2 is described as a pseudogene. The CDR3 is 16 residues long. The DNA for the CDR3 is TGTGCCAGCAGCCTCCGACAGGGGCCCTTCACAGATACGCAGTATTTT. Amino acids: CASSLRQGPFTDTQYF.

The genes are TRBV4-2 and TRBJ2-7, with D perhaps assigned TRBD1 or TRBD2 (5 bases each). The closer fit of TRBJ2-1 to the DNA end suggests the J call may be wrong. Germline CDR1 is LGHNA and CDR2 is YNFKEQ. The CDR3 has 13 residues. The CDR3 DNA reads TGTGCCAGCAGCCAAGATTTAGGGGACGAGCAGTTCTTC. Protein sequence: CASSQDLGDEQFF.

This clonotype was picked up a small number of times. The J gene is TRBJ2-2, the V gene TRBV5-4; the D is unclear. CDR1 and CDR2 (germline): SGHNT, YYREEE (reference sequence). Trimming left V 5 bases short and J 7 bases short, with 6 bases between. CDR3 length: 11 amino acids. The CDR3 sequence is CASRWDGELFF. CDR3 DNA sequence: TGTGCCAGCAGGTGGGACGGGGAGCTGTTTTTT.

This clonotype was seen more than once but under ten times. This sequence joins TRBV5-4 and TRBJ1-4; TRBD1 agrees at 8 bases. V lost 3 bases and J lost 15; bases outside the gene matches: 7. The CDR3 contains 12 residues. Germline assignment: CDR1 SGHNT and CDR2 YYREEE (reference sequence). CDR3 residues: CASSSDRAAMFF. The CDR3 nucleotides are TGTGCCAGCAGCTCGGACAGGGCCGCGATGTTTTTT. Full variable domain (rest looked up from reference TRBV5-4 and TRBJ1-4): ETGVTQSPTHLIKTRGQQVTLRCSSQSGHNTVSWYQQALGQGPQFIFQYYREEENGRGNFPPRFSGLQFPNYSSELNVNALELDDSALYLCASSSDRAAMFFGSGTQLSVL.

In this sample, this clonotype turned up a few times. The chain recombines TRBV6-2 or TRBV6-3 with TRBJ2-7; D is undetermined. Trimming took off 5 bases at V and 3 bases at J, with 14 bases between the two ends. The CDR3 loop spans 14 amino acids. Germline V gives CDR1 MNHEY, CDR2 SVGEGT. In DNA form, the CDR3 reads TGTGCCAGCAGTACCACCCGGGCCTTCTACGAGCAGTACTTC. Its translation is CASSTTRAFYEQYF.

The table lists this clonotype with many counts. The chain couples TRBV30 to TRBJ2-7; D is perhaps TRBD2 (6 bases). CDR1 is GTSNPN, CDR2 SVGIG, per germline (reference sequence). V was trimmed by 5 bases and J by 2 bases, leaving 10 bases between them. This CDR3 contains 12 residues. This CDR3 reads CAWGTGAYEQYF. CDR3 nucleotides: TGTGCCTGGGGGACGGGGGCCTACGAGCAGTACTTC.

This clonotype was seen ten or more times. CDR3 in DNA: TGCAGTCCTTCGAGAACTAGCGGGACCAATGAGCAGTTCTTC. Protein: CSPSRTSGTNEQFF. The chain recombines TRBV20-1 with TRBJ2-1; 10 bases are a match to TRBD2. The CDR3 has 14 residues. Germline V gene lookup returns CDR1 DFQATT and CDR2 SNEGSKA (reference sequence). V was pared by 8 bases and J by 6 bases, with 10 bases of the junction left unmatched.

This clonotype has at least ten counts. The V and J genes are TRBV5-1 and TRBJ1-2; 7 bases agree with TRBD1. This CDR3 is built from 14 residues. Trimming at V came to 6 bases and at J to 6 bases, leaving 11 bases not matched to a gene. Germline assignment: CDR1 SGHRS and CDR2 YFSETQ. The CDR3 DNA is TGCGCCAGCATCAAGGGGGCGGGTGACGATGGCTACACCTTC. Its translation is CASIKGAGDDGYTF. The full variable domain, rest sourced from reference TRBV5-1 and TRBJ1-2, is KAGVTQTPRYLIKTRGQQVTLSCSPISGHRSVSWYQQTPGQGLQFLFEYFSETQRNKGNFPGRFSGRQFSNSRSEMNVSTLELGDSALYLCASIKGAGDDGYTFGSGTRLTVV.

The sample holds a few counts of this clonotype. A much larger clone differs from this one at a single base, so this may be a read error. The rearrangement joins TRBV6-1 to TRBJ1-5; a possible D gene is TRBD1 (5 bases). With 6 bases removed from V and 1 base from J, the gap between germline ends came to 13 bases. CDR3 length: 15 amino acids. Germline assignment: CDR1 MNHNS and CDR2 SASEGT. The CDR3 DNA reads TGTGCCAGCAGACAAGGGACGGGCAGCAATCAGCCCCAGCATTTT. Its protein is CASRQGTGSNQPQHF.

This clonotype showed up just a few times. The J gene is TRBJ1-6, the V gene TRBV20-1; D is perhaps TRBD1 (5 bases). The CDR3 loop spans 11 amino acids. The V end was cut by 6 bases, the J end by 10 bases, with 10 bases between. Germline CDR1 and CDR2: DFQATT and SNEGSKA (reference sequence). CDR3 loop: CSAEGSSPLHF. CDR3 sequence (DNA): TGCAGTGCCGAGGGGAGCTCACCCCTCCACTTT.

The sample holds a few counts of this clonotype. This chain uses TRBV7-3 with TRBJ1-2; 7 bases align to TRBD1. The J segment lost 0 bases and the V segment lost 9 bases, leaving 10 bases of the junction unmatched. This CDR3 has 15 amino acids. CDR1 is SGHTA and CDR2 is FQGTGA in the germline V gene. In DNA, the CDR3 is TGTGCCAGTACCGCAACAGGGGATACTAACTATGGCTACACCTTC. Translating it yields CASTATGDTNYGYTF.

The sample holds many counts of this clonotype. In DNA form, the CDR3 reads TGTGCCAGCACTATCCTCCCGGGGGTTGAAGCTTTCTTT. This codes for CASTILPGVEAFF. The V and J genes are TRBV28 and TRBJ1-1, with TRBD1 as a possible D gene (5 bases). The CDR3 consists of 13 residues. Per germline, CDR1 MDHEN and CDR2 SYDVKM. The ends were cut back, 7 bases at V and 7 bases at J, with 16 bases in the middle.

This clonotype occurred many times. V usage is TRBV7-9 and J usage is TRBJ1-5, with D uncertain. The CDR3 extends over 12 amino acids. V was shortened by 6 bases and J by 4 bases, with 7 bases between the two germline ends. The germline V gene encodes CDR1 SEHNR and CDR2 FQNEAQ (reference sequence). The CDR3 sequence is CASSSVNQPQHF. The DNA of the CDR3 is TGTGCCAGCAGTTCTGTGAATCAGCCCCAGCATTTT.

At least ten counts were recorded for this clonotype. The chain links TRBV11-2 to TRBJ2-5, with 11 bases lining up with TRBD1. Trimming at V came to 5 bases and at J to 4 bases, leaving 12 bases not matched to a gene. There are 17 residues in the CDR3. Germline V gene lookup returns CDR1 SGHAT and CDR2 FQNNGV. The CDR3: CASSLRADRGPGETQYF. The DNA for the CDR3 is TGTGCCAGCAGCCTCCGGGCGGACAGGGGGCCGGGAGAGACCCAGTACTTC.

Only a few counts were recorded for this clonotype. The genes are TRBV20-1 and TRBJ2-5; D not resolved. CDR3 length: 16 amino acids. Per germline, CDR1 DFQATT and CDR2 SNEGSKA (reference sequence). Between the trimmed V and J ends, which lost 6 bases and 1 base, there was a span of 21 bases. The CDR3, as DNA: TGCAGTGCCCTGGCGGCGGATAGCTTTATCCAAGAGACCCAGTACTTC. Protein product: CSALAADSFIQETQYF.

This clonotype showed up many times. This chain links TRBV2 with TRBJ1-1, with a possible D match to TRBD1 (6 bases). The length of the CDR3 is 15 residues. From germline, CDR1 is SNHLY and CDR2 FYNNEI. V lost 3 bases, J lost 6 bases, and 17 bases lay in between. In DNA, the CDR3 is TGTGCCAGCAGTGATATAGGGGGGCCGGGGTCTGAAGCTTTCTTT. Its protein product is CASSDIGGPGSEAFF.

There are many counts of this clonotype. The chain combines TRBV6-1 with TRBJ2-7, with D possibly being TRBD2 (5 bases). The V end lost 5 bases, the J end lost 7 bases, and 15 bases lay between the germline ends. The germline CDR1 and CDR2 sequences are MNHNS and SASEGT. There are 13 residues in the CDR3. The CDR3 DNA reads TGTGCCAGCAGTTTAGGACCCACTAGGGAGCAGTACTTC. This translates into CASSLGPTREQYF.